This is a list of T cell receptor beta chains from one sample in a study of shared clonotypes between healthy human individuals. The repertoire was sequenced with immunoSEQ multiplex PCR; TCRdb's copy has only in-frame clones and lacks some. This repertoire shows over a million clones, around 78% found once; its top ten account for roughly 0.65%. The sample was memory CD4+ T cells from PBMCs. The receptors stem from a man aged 18 to 30 in good health. Some clones in this sample may be carry-over from other donors' samples. The conserved cysteine and the conserved F or W are not part of the CDR3 here. Clone size is stated in some rows and not others, as once, few, many or a class when expanded.

TRBV20-1,few,TRBJ2-1,9,SASFYNEQF
TRBV30,-,TRBJ2-7,12,AWGGTGGLVEQY
TRBV2,few,TRBJ2-2,14,ASRLRTSGGTGELF
TRBV6-1,-,TRBJ1-1,13,ASSEPTGRGTEAF
TRBV30,-,TRBJ1-1,9,AWSNRDEAF
TRBV6-5,-,TRBJ1-3,12,ASRRPGGGNTIY
TRBV5-1,-,TRBJ2-7,14,ASSVTGTGVSYEQY
TRBV4-3,-,TRBJ2-5,11,ASSQDKGETQY
TRBV30,-,TRBJ1-5,12,AWSGIASNQPQH
TRBV9,few,TRBJ1-3,14,ASSPRGTASGNTIY
TRBV2,once,TRBJ1-3,12,ASSRTGTGNTIY
TRBV19,-,TRBJ1-2,12,ASSAPQGNYGYT
TRBV6-6,many,TRBJ1-1,12,ASSHRGIGTEAF
TRBV7-9,-,TRBJ2-1,15,ASSNTQTAVKYNEQF
TRBV7-6,many,TRBJ1-5,13,ASSLDSGVNQPQH
TRBV7-3,-,TRBJ2-1,13,ASSVLPGTLNEQF
TRBV25-1,-,TRBJ2-5,12,ASSDQTSSETQY
TRBV19,-,TRBJ1-5,13,ASSRQGAPNQPQH
TRBV28,-,TRBJ2-7,11,ASSSVSAYEQY
TRBV28,-,TRBJ2-7,12,ASSLSPGWYEQY
TRBV27,-,TRBJ1-4,13,ASSLFTHGNEKLF
TRBV11-2,-,TRBJ2-7,14,ASSLRGGSLSYEQY
TRBV28,-,TRBJ1-1,12,ASSFFGDNTEAF